The rows below give T cell receptor beta chains drawn from one sample of a study of PD-1 blockade in classical Hodgkin lymphoma. Some clones are missing from TCRdb's copy, which holds only in-frame ones; the method was immunoSEQ multiplex PCR. Of approximately 89,000 clones listed, 80% to 85% are singletons. Material: peripheral blood mononuclear cells (PBMCs), obtained at baseline. The receptors originated from a human donor with classical Hodgkin lymphoma. Both conserved end residues are part of each CDR3. D genes are given only for firm matches. The size of a clone is reported for some rows only, either as once, few or many, or as a class for expanded clones.

clone_size	d_call	j_call	v_call	cdr3_aa	cdr3_nt
NA	NA	TRBJ2-1	TRBV28	CASSVVPGSYNEQFF	TGTGCCAGCAGTGTCGTTCCCGGCTCCTACAATGAGCAGTTCTTC
few	TRBD1	TRBJ1-2	TRBV11-2	CASSTDRGLYGYTF	TGTGCCAGCAGCACGGACAGGGGGCTGTATGGCTACACCTTC
NA	NA	TRBJ2-7	TRBV28	CASATGTSSSYEQYF	TGTGCCAGCGCCACCGGGACTTCGAGCTCCTACGAGCAGTACTTC
few	NA	TRBJ1-5	TRBV10-3	CAISDLKDQPQHF	TGTGCCATCAGTGACCTAAAGGATCAGCCCCAGCATTTT
NA	NA	TRBJ2-1	TRBV30	CAWMGQPNNEQFF	TGTGCCTGGATGGGGCAACCTAACAATGAGCAGTTCTTC
NA	TRBD2	TRBJ2-7	TRBV29-1	CSVVAGLHEQYF	TGCAGCGTGGTAGCGGGACTCCACGAGCAGTACTTC
NA	NA	TRBJ2-1	TRBV5-4	CASSLEPSYNEQFF	TGTGCCAGCAGCTTGGAGCCCTCCTACAATGAGCAGTTCTTC
NA	TRBD1	TRBJ1-5	TRBV9	CASSVGGGFNQPQHF	TGTGCCAGCAGCGTGGGAGGGGGCTTCAATCAGCCCCAGCATTTT
NA	NA	TRBJ1-5	TRBV6-1	CASSEGYGQPQHF	TGTGCCAGCAGTGAGGGGTATGGTCAGCCCCAGCATTTT
few	NA	TRBJ2-7	TRBV9	CASSVGSGADSYEQYF	TGTGCCAGCAGCGTAGGATCGGGGGCTGACTCCTACGAGCAGTACTTC
few	NA	TRBJ2-7	TRBV6-5	CASTVAGGYEQYF	TGTGCCAGCACCGTTGCCGGAGGCTACGAGCAGTACTTC
NA	NA	TRBJ2-3	TRBV29-1	CSVGPSEGTQYF	TGCAGCGTTGGCCCTTCTGAAGGTACGCAGTATTTT